A single sample is the source of the 21 T cell receptor beta chains below, sequenced in a study of T cell repertoires in ileal Crohn's disease. TCRdb keeps only in-frame clones here, not all; method: immunoSEQ multiplex PCR. The sample carries approximately 27,000 clones, roughly 81% recorded once. The sequenced sample consisted of ileal tissue. Receptor source: an adult with Crohn's disease.

The J gene is TRBJ1-1, the V gene TRBV2, with D possibly matching TRBD1 (5 bases). The V and J ends lost 6 bases and 4 bases respectively, with 15 bases between them. Germline V gene lookup returns CDR1 SNHLY and CDR2 FYNNEI. The CDR3 has 14 amino acids. The DNA of the CDR3 is TGTGCCAGCAGGGGGCAGGCTTTCGGCACTGAAGCTTTCTTT. This codes for CASRGQAFGTEAFF.

The chain joins TRBV27 to TRBJ1-1; 7 positions match TRBD1. The CDR3 extends over 14 amino acids. In germline, CDR1 is MNHEY, CDR2 SMNVEV (reference sequence). Unmatched junction bases numbered 5, after V lost 2 bases and J lost 5 bases. CDR3 in amino acids: CASSLKSGQTEAFF. The CDR3 DNA reads TGTGCCAGCAGTTTAAAATCGGGACAGACTGAAGCTTTCTTT.

The chain recombines TRBV13 with TRBJ2-1, with 14 bases lining up with TRBD2. This CDR3 spans 17 amino acids. Trimming cost V 4 bases and J 9 bases; bases outside gene matches: 11. Germline V gives CDR1 PRHDT, CDR2 FYEKMQ (reference sequence). The CDR3 coding sequence is TGTGCCAGCAGCTCGACTAGCGGGGGGGCCGGTCTGGGTGAGCAGTTCTTC. Protein sequence: CASSSTSGGAGLGEQFF.

The V call is TRBV29-1, the J call TRBJ2-2; D might be TRBD2 (5 bases). CDR1 and CDR2 (germline): SQVTM, ANQGSEA. The CDR3 sequence is 12 residues long. Trimming took 7 bases from V and 3 from J, leaving 9 bases between them. CDR3 sequence: CSGGVYTGELFF. The DNA for the CDR3 is TGCAGCGGGGGAGTGTACACCGGGGAGCTGTTTTTT.

The table lists this clone with a few counts. This chain joins TRBV27 and TRBJ1-5, with 9 bases that match TRBD1. Germline CDR1 is MNHEY and CDR2 is SMNVEV (reference sequence). V lost 6 bases and J lost 3; bases outside the gene matches: 6. CDR3 size: 15 residues. The CDR3 DNA reads as TGTGCCAGCAGCTCGGGACAGGGAAACAATCAGCCCCAGCATTTT. It translates to CASSSGQGNNQPQHF.

The V and J genes are TRBV7-2 and TRBJ1-5; a possible D gene is TRBD1 (6 bases). Trimming left V 6 bases short and J 8 bases short, with 11 bases between. The CDR3 length is 12 residues. Per the germline V gene, CDR1 is SGHTA and CDR2 is FQGNSA. Here the CDR3 DNA reads TGTGCCAGCAGTCGCAGGGGCGAGCCCCAGCATTTT. It yields the protein CASSRRGEPQHF.

The chain links TRBV18 to TRBJ1-1; a possible D gene is TRBD1 (6 bases). This CDR3 is 17 amino acids long. Germline V gene data show CDR1 as KGHSH and CDR2 as LQKENI. Trimming left V 3 bases short and J 0 bases short, with 17 bases between. CDR3 sequence: CASSPTPVSGVNTEAFF. For the CDR3, the DNA is TGTGCCAGCTCACCTACCCCCGTATCAGGGGTGAACACTGAAGCTTTCTTT.

The V and J genes are TRBV6-5 and TRBJ1-5; D may be TRBD1 (5 bases). CDR3 length equals 15 residues. Germline CDR1 reads MNHEY; CDR2 reads SVGAGI. V shed 5 bases and J shed 10 bases, with 21 bases lying between them. This CDR3 is CASSGSSGLLTPQHF. The DNA of the CDR3 is TGTGCCAGCAGTGGAAGTTCAGGGCTATTGACCCCCCAGCATTTT.

The rearrangement links TRBV18 to TRBJ2-5; possible D gene TRBD1, 6 bases. Germline V CDR1 and CDR2: KGHSH, LQKENI. This CDR3 spans 13 amino acids. Trimming cost V 3 bases and J 5 bases, with 10 bases left between them. CDR3 DNA sequence: TGTGCCAGCTCACCCCGGACAGTCGAGACCCAGTACTTC. Amino acids: CASSPRTVETQYF. The variable domain in full, with the rest retrieved from reference TRBV18 and TRBJ2-5, is NAGVMQNPRHLVRRRGQEARLRCSPMKGHSHVYWYRQLPEEGLKFMVYLQKENIIDESGMPKERFSAEFPKEGPSILRIQQVVRGDSAAYFCASSPRTVETQYFGPGTRLLVL.

V and J are TRBV4-3 and TRBJ1-2, with no clear D. The CDR3 runs 14 residues. In germline, CDR1 is LGHNA, CDR2 YSLEER. Trimming took off 0 bases at V and 4 bases at J, with 9 bases between the two ends. CDR3 in amino acids: CASSQDWAVYGYTF. The CDR3 DNA sequence: TGCGCCAGCAGCCAAGATTGGGCAGTCTATGGCTACACCTTC.

CDR3 sequence: CAWSVLINYGYTF. Here the CDR3 DNA reads TGTGCCTGGAGTGTACTCATTAACTATGGCTACACCTTC. This rearrangement joins TRBV30 to TRBJ1-2; no clear D gene. V dropped 0 bases and J dropped 1 base, with 6 bases sitting between them. This CDR3 is 13 amino acids long. Germline CDR1 GTSNPN, CDR2 SVGIG (reference sequence).

CDR3: CASSMRREYGYTF. The CDR3 DNA follows: TGTGCCAGTAGTATGCGGAGGGAATATGGCTACACCTTC. The J gene is TRBJ1-2, the V gene TRBV19; D not resolved. The V end was cut by 3 bases, the J end by 5 bases, with 10 bases between. Germline V gene data show CDR1 as LNHDA and CDR2 as SQIVND (reference sequence). The CDR3 totals 13 residues. Full variable domain (outside the CDR3, taken from reference TRBV19 and TRBJ1-2): DGGITQSPKYLFRKEGQNVTLSCEQNLNHDAMYWYRQDPGQGLRLIYYSQIVNDFQKGDIAEGYSVSREKKESFPLTVTSAQKNPTAFYLCASSMRREYGYTFGSGTRLTVV.

The chain links TRBV4-3 to TRBJ2-3; 8 bases line up with TRBD2. The germline gives CDR1 LGHNA, CDR2 YSLEER. The V segment lost 0 bases and the J segment 0 bases; nucleotides outside the gene matches: 5. The CDR3 extends over 17 amino acids. The CDR3 region is CASSQDLPSGSTDTQYF. Here the CDR3 DNA reads TGCGCCAGCAGCCAAGATCTACCTAGCGGGAGCACAGATACGCAGTATTTT.

The DNA for the CDR3 is TGTGCCAGCACCAGGGGCTCCTACAATGAGCAGTTCTTC. This translates into CASTRGSYNEQFF. The chain couples TRBV6-1 to TRBJ2-1, with D possibly TRBD1 on 6 matching bases. Germline V gene data show CDR1 as MNHNS and CDR2 as SASEGT. CDR3 length: 13 amino acids. The V gene lost 7 bases and the J gene lost 0 bases, with 7 bases spanning the gap.

The chain has TRBV5-6 and TRBJ2-5; D might be TRBD1 (7 bases). V shed 4 bases and J shed 0 bases, with 13 bases lying between them. Per the germline V gene, CDR1 is SGHDT and CDR2 is YYEEEE. This CDR3 region has 15 residues. Here the CDR3 reads CASSRQGGYQETQYF. The CDR3 DNA follows: TGTGCCAGCAGCCGCCAGGGGGGATACCAAGAGACCCAGTACTTC.

The chain combines TRBV7-2 with TRBJ2-1; 10 positions agree with TRBD2. The V segment lost 1 base and the J segment 6 bases; nucleotides outside the gene matches: 3. Germline V gene lookup returns CDR1 SGHTA and CDR2 FQGNSA. The CDR3 runs 15 residues. CDR3 protein: CASSLVAGGSNEQFF. CDR3 nucleotide sequence: TGTGCCAGCAGCTTAGTAGCGGGGGGTTCCAATGAGCAGTTCTTC.

The rearrangement links TRBV30 to TRBJ2-1, with D perhaps matching TRBD2 (5 bases). This CDR3 has 12 residues. Germline V gene data show CDR1 as GTSNPN and CDR2 as SVGIG (reference sequence). The V end was cut by 7 bases, the J end by 8 bases, with 15 bases between. CDR3 DNA: TGTGCCTCGTCCCGGGGTACGCATGAGCAGTTCTTC. As protein: CASSRGTHEQFF.

This clone came up a few times. The chain uses TRBV6-1 and TRBJ1-6; D unclear. V was pared by 2 bases and J by 0 bases, with 8 bases between. The CDR3 consists of 16 residues. Germline V gene data show CDR1 as MNHNS and CDR2 as SASEGT. The CDR3 is CASSESGSSYNSPLHF. The CDR3 bases are TGTGCCAGCAGTGAATCCGGGTCCTCCTATAATTCACCCCTCCACTTT.

The rearrangement joins TRBV7-2 to TRBJ1-2, with D maybe TRBD1 (5 bases). Between the trimmed V and J ends, which lost 5 bases and 4 bases, there was a span of 17 bases. Germline CDR1 and CDR2: SGHTA and FQGNSA. CDR3 length: 15 residues. CDR3 DNA: TGTGCCAGCAGCCCGATACAGGCGTCCTTCTATGGCTACACCTTC. Translated, it gives CASSPIQASFYGYTF.

V usage is TRBV2 and J usage is TRBJ2-1; the D gene is possibly TRBD1 (6 bases). V was shortened by 8 bases and J by 4 bases, with 12 bases between the two germline ends. This CDR3 is built from 13 residues. Germline-derived CDR1 and CDR2 are SNHLY and FYNNEI. The DNA of the CDR3 is TGTGCCAGCCAACAGGGAAGATACAATGAGCAGTTCTTC. The encoded protein is CASQQGRYNEQFF.

V is TRBV7-2 and J is TRBJ2-7; 7 bases fit TRBD1. The CDR3 is made up of 15 amino acids. Germline V gives CDR1 SGHTA, CDR2 FQGNSA. With 1 base clipped from V and 0 bases from J, the junction kept 3 bases outside the gene matches. CDR3 loop: CASSLGPGGSYEQYF. CDR3 DNA sequence: TGTGCCAGCAGCTTAGGACCAGGGGGCTCCTACGAGCAGTACTTC.